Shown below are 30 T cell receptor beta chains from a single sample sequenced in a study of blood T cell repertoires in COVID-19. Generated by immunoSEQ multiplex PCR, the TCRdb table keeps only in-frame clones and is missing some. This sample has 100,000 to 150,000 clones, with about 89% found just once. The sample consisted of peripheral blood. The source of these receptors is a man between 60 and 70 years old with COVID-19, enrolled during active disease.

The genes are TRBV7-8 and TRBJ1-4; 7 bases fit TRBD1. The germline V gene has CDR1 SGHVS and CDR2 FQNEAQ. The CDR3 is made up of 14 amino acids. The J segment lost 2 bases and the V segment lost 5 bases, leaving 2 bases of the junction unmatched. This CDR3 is CASSGTETNEKLFF. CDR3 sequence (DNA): TGTGCCAGCAGCGGGACAGAGACTAATGAAAAACTGTTTTTT.

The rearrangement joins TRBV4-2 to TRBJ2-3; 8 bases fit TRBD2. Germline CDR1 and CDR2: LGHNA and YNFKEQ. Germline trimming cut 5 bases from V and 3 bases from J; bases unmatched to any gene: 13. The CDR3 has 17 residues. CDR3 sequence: CASSAKGSSGGTDTQYF. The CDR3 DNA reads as TGTGCCAGCAGCGCAAAAGGGTCCAGCGGGGGTACAGATACGCAGTATTTT.

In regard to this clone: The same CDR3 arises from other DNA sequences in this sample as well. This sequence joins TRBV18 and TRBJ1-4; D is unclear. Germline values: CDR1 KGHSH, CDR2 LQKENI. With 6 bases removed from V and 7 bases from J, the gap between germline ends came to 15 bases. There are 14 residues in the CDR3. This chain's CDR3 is CASSPRGGGEKLFF. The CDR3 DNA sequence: TGTGCCAGCTCCCCGCGGGGTGGCGGTGAAAAACTGTTTTTT.

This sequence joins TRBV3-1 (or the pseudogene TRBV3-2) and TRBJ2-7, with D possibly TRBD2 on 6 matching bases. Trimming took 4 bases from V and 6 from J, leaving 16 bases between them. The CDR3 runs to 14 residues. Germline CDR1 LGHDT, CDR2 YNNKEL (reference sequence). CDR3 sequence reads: CASSLRGSVGEQYF. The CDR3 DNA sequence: TGTGCCAGCAGCCTGCGGGGCTCGGTGGGCGAGCAGTACTTC.

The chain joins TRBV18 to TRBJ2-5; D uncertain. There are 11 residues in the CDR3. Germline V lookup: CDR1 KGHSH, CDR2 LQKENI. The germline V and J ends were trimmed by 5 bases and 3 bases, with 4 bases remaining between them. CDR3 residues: CASSAKETQYF. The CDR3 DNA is TGTGCCAGCTCAGCGAAAGAGACCCAGTACTTC.

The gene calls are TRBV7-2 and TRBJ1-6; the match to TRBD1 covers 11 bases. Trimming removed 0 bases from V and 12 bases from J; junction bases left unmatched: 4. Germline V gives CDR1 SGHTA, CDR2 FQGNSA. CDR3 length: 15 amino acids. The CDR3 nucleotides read TGTGCCAGCAGCTTAGCTGGGACAGGGGGGAGACCCCTCCACTTT. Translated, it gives CASSLAGTGGRPLHF.

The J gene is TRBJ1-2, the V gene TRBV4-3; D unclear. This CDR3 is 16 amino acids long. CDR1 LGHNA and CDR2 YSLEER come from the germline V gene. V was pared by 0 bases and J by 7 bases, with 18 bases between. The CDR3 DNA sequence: TGCGCCAGCAGCCAAGAGGGCCACAGTAACCAGATTGGCTACACCTTC. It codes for CASSQEGHSNQIGYTF.

CDR3 sequence reads: CASSIGQFQETQYF. The CDR3 region has the DNA TGTGCCAGTAGTATCGGACAGTTTCAAGAGACCCAGTACTTC. The chain recombines TRBV19 with TRBJ2-5, with D possibly TRBD1 on 6 matching bases. The CDR3 is 14 amino acids. Germline CDR1 is LNHDA and CDR2 is SQIVND (reference sequence). The V end was cut by 3 bases, the J end by 2 bases, with 10 bases between.

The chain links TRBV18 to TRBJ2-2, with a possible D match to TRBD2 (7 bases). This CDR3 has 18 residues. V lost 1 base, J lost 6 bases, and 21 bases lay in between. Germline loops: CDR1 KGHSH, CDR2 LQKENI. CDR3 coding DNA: TGTGCCAGCTCACCACGTCTGAGGGAGGGGGGCTTCGCCGGGGAGCTGTTTTTT. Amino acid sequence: CASSPRLREGGFAGELFF.

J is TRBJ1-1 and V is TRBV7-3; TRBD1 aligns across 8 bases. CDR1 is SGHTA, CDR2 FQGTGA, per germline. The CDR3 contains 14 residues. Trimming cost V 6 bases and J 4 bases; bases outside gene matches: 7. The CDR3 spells CASSQTGGGTEAFF. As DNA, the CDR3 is TGTGCCAGCAGTCAAACAGGGGGAGGCACTGAAGCTTTCTTT.

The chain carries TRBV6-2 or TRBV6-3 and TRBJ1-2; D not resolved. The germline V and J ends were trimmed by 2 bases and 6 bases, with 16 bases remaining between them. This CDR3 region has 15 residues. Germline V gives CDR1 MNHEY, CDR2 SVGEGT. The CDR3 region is CASSYAGRGHHGYTF. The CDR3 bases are TGTGCCAGCAGTTACGCGGGCCGCGGCCACCATGGCTACACCTTC.

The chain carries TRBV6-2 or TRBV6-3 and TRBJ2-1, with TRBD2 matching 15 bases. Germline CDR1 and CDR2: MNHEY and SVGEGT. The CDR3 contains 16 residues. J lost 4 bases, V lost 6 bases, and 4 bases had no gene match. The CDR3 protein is CASSSGLAGGYNEQFF. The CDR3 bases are TGTGCCAGCAGCTCTGGACTAGCGGGGGGGTACAATGAGCAGTTCTTC.

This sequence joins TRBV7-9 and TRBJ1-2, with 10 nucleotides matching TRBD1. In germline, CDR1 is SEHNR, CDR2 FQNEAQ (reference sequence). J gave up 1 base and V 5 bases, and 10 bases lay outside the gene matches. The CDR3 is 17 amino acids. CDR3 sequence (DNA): TGTGCCAGCAGCCCCACCGGGACAGGGGCACTTAACTATGGCTACACCTTC. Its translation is CASSPTGTGALNYGYTF.

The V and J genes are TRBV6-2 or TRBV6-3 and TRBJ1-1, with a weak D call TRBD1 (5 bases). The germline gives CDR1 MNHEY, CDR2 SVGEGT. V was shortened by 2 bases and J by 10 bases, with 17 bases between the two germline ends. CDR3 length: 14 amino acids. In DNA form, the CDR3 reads TGTGCCAGCAGTTACATAGGGACTCCTATCGGAGCTTTCTTT. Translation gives CASSYIGTPIGAFF.

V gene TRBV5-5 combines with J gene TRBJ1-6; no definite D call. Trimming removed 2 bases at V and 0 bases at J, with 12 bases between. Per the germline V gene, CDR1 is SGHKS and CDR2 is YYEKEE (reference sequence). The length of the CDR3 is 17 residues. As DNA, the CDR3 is TGTGCCAGCAGCTTTCGAGGCGTTAGCTCCTATAATTCACCCCTCCACTTT. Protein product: CASSFRGVSSYNSPLHF.

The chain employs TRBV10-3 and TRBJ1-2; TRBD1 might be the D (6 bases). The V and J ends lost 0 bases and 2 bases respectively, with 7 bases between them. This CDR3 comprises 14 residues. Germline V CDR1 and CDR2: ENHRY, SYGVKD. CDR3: CAISESGTNYGYTF. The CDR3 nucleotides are TGTGCCATCAGTGAGTCCGGGACAAACTATGGCTACACCTTC.

The CDR3: CASSSRDRVVEKLFF. The CDR3 DNA reads as TGTGCCAGTAGTAGCAGGGACAGGGTAGTTGAAAAACTGTTTTTT. The chain uses TRBV19 and TRBJ1-4; 9 nucleotides agree with TRBD1. Trimming took 4 bases from V and 7 from J; bases not matched to a gene: 7. The germline V gene has CDR1 LNHDA and CDR2 SQIVND (reference sequence). The CDR3 has 15 residues.

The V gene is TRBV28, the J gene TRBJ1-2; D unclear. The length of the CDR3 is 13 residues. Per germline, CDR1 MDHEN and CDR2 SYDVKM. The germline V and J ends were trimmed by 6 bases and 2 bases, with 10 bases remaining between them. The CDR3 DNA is TGTGCCAGCAGCTTTGACAAGAACTATGGCTACACCTTC. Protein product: CASSFDKNYGYTF.

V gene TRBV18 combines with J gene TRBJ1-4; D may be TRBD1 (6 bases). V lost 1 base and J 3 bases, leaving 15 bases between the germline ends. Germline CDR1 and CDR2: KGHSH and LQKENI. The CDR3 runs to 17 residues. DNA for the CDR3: TGTGCCAGCTCACCACAGCCAGGGGCCGGACCTAATGAAAAACTGTTTTTT. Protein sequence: CASSPQPGAGPNEKLFF.

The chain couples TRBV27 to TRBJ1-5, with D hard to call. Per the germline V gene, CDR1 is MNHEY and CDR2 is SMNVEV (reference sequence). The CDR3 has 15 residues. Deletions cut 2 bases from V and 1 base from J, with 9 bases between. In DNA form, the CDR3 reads TGTGCCAGCAGTTTAATGACACTGAGCAATCAGCCCCAGCATTTT. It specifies CASSLMTLSNQPQHF.

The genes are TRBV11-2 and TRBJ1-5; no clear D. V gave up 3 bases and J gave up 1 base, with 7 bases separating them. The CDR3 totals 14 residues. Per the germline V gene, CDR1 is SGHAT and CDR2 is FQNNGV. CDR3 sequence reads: CASSFGQSNQPQHF. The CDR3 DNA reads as TGTGCCAGCAGCTTTGGGCAAAGCAATCAGCCCCAGCATTTT.

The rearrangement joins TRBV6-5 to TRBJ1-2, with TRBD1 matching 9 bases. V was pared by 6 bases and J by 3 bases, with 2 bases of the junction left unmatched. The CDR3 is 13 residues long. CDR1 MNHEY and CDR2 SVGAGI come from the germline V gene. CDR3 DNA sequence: TGTGCCAGCAGCCGGACAGGGGACTATGGCTACACCTTC. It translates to CASSRTGDYGYTF.

CDR3 nucleotide sequence: TGTGCCAGCAGCTTAATCCGGGGGTACCAAGAGACCCAGTACTTC. It specifies CASSLIRGYQETQYF. The gene calls are TRBV7-2 and TRBJ2-5; D perhaps matches TRBD2 (6 bases). This CDR3 is built from 15 residues. Germline V gene data show CDR1 as SGHTA and CDR2 as FQGNSA. With 2 bases removed from V and 0 bases from J, the gap between germline ends came to 10 bases. The full variable domain, with the rest looked up from reference TRBV7-2 and TRBJ2-5, is GAGVSQSPSNKVTEKGKDVELRCDPISGHTALYWYRQSLGQGLEFLIYFQGNSAPDKSGLPSDRFSAERTGGSVSTLTIQRTQQEDSAVYLCASSLIRGYQETQYFGPGTRLLVL.

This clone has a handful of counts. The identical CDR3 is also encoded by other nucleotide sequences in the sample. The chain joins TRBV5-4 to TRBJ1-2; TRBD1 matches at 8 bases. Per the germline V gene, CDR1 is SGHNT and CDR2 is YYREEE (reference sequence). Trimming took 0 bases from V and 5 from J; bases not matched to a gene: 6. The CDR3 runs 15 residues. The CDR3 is CASSLDRTGRYGYTF. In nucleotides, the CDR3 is TGTGCCAGCAGCTTGGACCGGACAGGGAGGTATGGCTACACCTTC.

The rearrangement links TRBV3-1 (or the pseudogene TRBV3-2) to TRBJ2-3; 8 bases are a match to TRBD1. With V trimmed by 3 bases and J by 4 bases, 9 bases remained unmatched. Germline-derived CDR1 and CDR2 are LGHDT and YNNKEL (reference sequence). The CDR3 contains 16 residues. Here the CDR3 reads CASSHIDRGPADTQYF. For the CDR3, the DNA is TGTGCCAGCAGCCATATTGACAGGGGACCGGCAGATACGCAGTATTTT.

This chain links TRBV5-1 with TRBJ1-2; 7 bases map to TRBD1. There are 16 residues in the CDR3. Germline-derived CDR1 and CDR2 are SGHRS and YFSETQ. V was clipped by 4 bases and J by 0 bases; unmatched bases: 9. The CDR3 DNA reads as TGCGCCAGCAGCAGGGGGCAGGTGATATCTAACTATGGCTACACCTTC. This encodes CASSRGQVISNYGYTF.

The CDR3 spells CASSLARPFF. Written as DNA, the CDR3 is TGTGCCAGCAGTTTAGCGCGGCCTTTCTTT. V is TRBV12-3 or TRBV12-4 and J is TRBJ1-1; D gene unclear. The V end lost 0 bases, the J end lost 12 bases, and 5 bases lay between the germline ends. The CDR3 is 10 residues long.

The CDR3 protein is CASSSDRGGNTIYF. The CDR3 nucleotides are TGTGCCAGCAGCTCTGACAGGGGGGGAAACACCATATATTTT. V gene TRBV7-2 combines with J gene TRBJ1-3; TRBD1 matches 9 bases. Trimming cost V 4 bases and J 4 bases; bases outside gene matches: 2. CDR1 and CDR2 (germline): SGHTA, FQGNSA. The CDR3 spans 14 residues.

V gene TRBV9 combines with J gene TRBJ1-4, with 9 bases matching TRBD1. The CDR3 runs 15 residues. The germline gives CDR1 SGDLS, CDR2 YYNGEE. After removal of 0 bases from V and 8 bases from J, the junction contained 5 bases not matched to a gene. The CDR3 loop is CASSVGGTGYEKLFF. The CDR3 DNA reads TGTGCCAGCAGCGTAGGTGGGACAGGGTACGAAAAACTGTTTTTT.

This CDR3 reads CASSTPVGAAGEAFF. The DNA of the CDR3 is TGTGCCAGTAGTACTCCCGTGGGGGCCGCGGGTGAAGCTTTCTTT. The genes are TRBV19 and TRBJ1-1, with a tentative D call TRBD1 (6 bases). Between the trimmed V and J ends, which lost 4 bases and 7 bases, there was a span of 19 bases. Germline V gene data show CDR1 as LNHDA and CDR2 as SQIVND (reference sequence). This CDR3 region has 15 residues.